These 32 T cell receptor beta chains were sequenced from one sample in a study of shared clonotypes between healthy human individuals (dated by TCRdb to 2019 to 2021). Receptor libraries were prepared by the immunoSEQ multiplex PCR assay. In TCRdb, the immuneACCESS table is reduced to in-frame sequences with V and J assigned. These tables do not hold every clone; where another copy was compared, an unresolved V gene accounts for under half, and the others remain unexplained. Recorded for this sample are some 1,100,000 clones; 75% to 80% of them occurred a single time. About 0.52% of the sample rests with the top ten. Specimen: memory CD4+ T cells from PBMCs. Sample cell subset or site, as interpreted from the label and publication: CD45RA-negative fraction. These TCRs come from a man aged 18 to 29 in good health. Some clones in this sample may be carry-over from other donors' samples.

This clone turned up a few times. The chain carries TRBV5-1 and TRBJ2-3; 15 bases are a match to TRBD2. The CDR3 has 17 amino acids. Trimming cost V 5 bases and J 1 base; bases outside gene matches: 5. Germline V gene lookup returns CDR1 SGHRS and CDR2 YFSETQ. This chain's CDR3 is CASRGTSGRRGTDTQYF. The CDR3 DNA reads as TGCGCCAGCAGAGGGACTAGCGGGAGGAGGGGCACAGATACGCAGTATTTT.

This chain links TRBV29-1 with TRBJ1-1, with 7 bases fitting TRBD1. This CDR3 spans 11 amino acids. J lost 4 bases, V lost 6 bases, and 2 bases had no gene match. Per the germline V gene, CDR1 is SQVTM and CDR2 is ANQGSEA. The CDR3 nucleotides read TGCAGCGTGGGACAGTCCACTGAAGCTTTCTTT. It translates to CSVGQSTEAFF. Drawing the rest from reference TRBV29-1 and TRBJ1-1, the complete variable domain is SAVISQKPSRDICQRGTSLTIQCQVDSQVTMMFWYRQQPGQSLTLIATANQGSEATYESGFVIDKFPISRPNLTFSTLTVSNMSPEDSSIYLCSVGQSTEAFFGQGTRLTVV.

This sequence joins TRBV7-3 and TRBJ1-3; perhaps TRBD1 as D (6 bases). V lost 5 bases, J lost 7 bases, and 15 bases lay in between. Germline assignment: CDR1 SGHTA and CDR2 FQGTGA. The CDR3 totals 14 residues. The CDR3 region is CASSPGGGGNTIYF. The CDR3 DNA follows: TGTGCCAGCAGCCCAGGAGGGGGAGGGAACACCATATATTTT.

The chain uses TRBV9 and TRBJ1-2; 7 nucleotides align to TRBD1. CDR3 length: 14 amino acids. Germline CDR1 SGDLS, CDR2 YYNGEE. J was trimmed by 2 bases and V by 4 bases; bases with no gene match: 5. The CDR3: CASSWDSSNYGYTF. The CDR3 DNA reads TGTGCCAGCAGCTGGGACAGCTCGAACTATGGCTACACCTTC.

There are a few counts of this clone. The rearrangement uses TRBV7-9 and TRBJ2-7; D is unclear. V lost 4 bases and J 5 bases, leaving 12 bases between the germline ends. The length of the CDR3 is 13 residues. Germline CDR1 SEHNR, CDR2 FQNEAQ (reference sequence). DNA of the CDR3: TGTGCCAGCAGCTCCTCCGGAGTAAACGAGCAGTACTTC. It codes for CASSSSGVNEQYF.

The chain links TRBV7-9 to TRBJ2-2, with TRBD1 as a possible D gene (6 bases). From germline, CDR1 is SEHNR and CDR2 FQNEAQ (reference sequence). Trimming stripped 3 bases from V and 5 bases from J, with 10 bases between. The CDR3 runs 14 residues. CDR3 in amino acids: CASSLYRETGELFF. The CDR3 DNA reads TGTGCCAGCAGCTTGTACAGGGAAACCGGGGAGCTGTTTTTT.

The chain couples TRBV27 to TRBJ2-5, with D possibly TRBD1 on 6 matching bases. The DNA end is a closer match to TRBJ2-7, so the J assignment may be wrong. Germline V gene data show CDR1 as MNHEY and CDR2 as SMNVEV (reference sequence). This CDR3 comprises 15 residues. This CDR3 reads CASRTDRDNSYEQYF. CDR3 coding DNA: TGTGCCAGCAGGACCGACCGGGACAACTCCTACGAGCAGTACTTC.

This clone was recorded once. This sequence may be a read error, since a much larger clone differs from it by one base. This chain links TRBV30 with TRBJ1-5, with unresolved D. Germline-derived CDR1 and CDR2 are GTSNPN and SVGIG (reference sequence). The CDR3 extends over 13 amino acids. Trimming shortened V by 2 bases and J by 7 bases, and 12 bases separated the two germline ends. CDR3 in amino acids: CAWSRENGQPQHF. In nucleotides, the CDR3 is TGTGCCTGGAGTAGGGAGAACGGGCAGCCCCAGCATTTT.

At least ten counts were recorded for this clone. The V call is TRBV9, the J call TRBJ1-1; the D is unclear. The CDR3 loop spans 14 amino acids. Per the germline V gene, CDR1 is SGDLS and CDR2 is YYNGEE. The V end lost 0 bases, the J end lost 3 bases, and 9 bases lay between the germline ends. Here the CDR3 DNA reads TGTGCCAGCAGCGTAGGGGGAGGGTACACTGAAGCTTTCTTT. This codes for CASSVGGGYTEAFF.

The rearrangement joins TRBV7-9 to TRBJ1-1, with D unclear. Trimming cost V 3 bases and J 11 bases, with 16 bases left between them. The CDR3 runs 13 residues. Germline V gene data show CDR1 as SEHNR and CDR2 as FQNEAQ (reference sequence). The CDR3 region has the DNA TGTGCCAGCAGCTTGGTTATACGTGGTTGGGCTTTCTTT. Protein product: CASSLVIRGWAFF.

The V gene is TRBV15, the J gene TRBJ1-2; D perhaps matches TRBD1 (5 bases). Trimming pared 5 bases from V and 5 bases from J, leaving 12 bases between. Germline-derived CDR1 and CDR2 are LNHNV and YYDKDF (reference sequence). This CDR3 has 13 residues. The CDR3 nucleotides are TGTGCCACCAGCGGCCCGAAGGGGTATGGCTACACCTTC. Protein sequence: CATSGPKGYGYTF.

This clone was observed a single time. The CDR3 DNA reads as TGTGCCACCAGCAGAGATATGGGCAGGGGCCTGGGGGAAAAACTGTTTTTT. Translating gives CATSRDMGRGLGEKLFF. The chain carries TRBV15 and TRBJ1-4; D may be TRBD1 (6 bases). Trimming removed 0 bases at V and 8 bases at J, with 19 bases between. Germline V CDR1 and CDR2: LNHNV, YYDKDF (reference sequence). There are 17 residues in the CDR3. Full variable domain (remainder filled in from reference TRBV15 and TRBJ1-4): DAMVIQNPRYQVTQFGKPVTLSCSQTLNHNVMYWYQQKSSQAPKLLFHYYDKDFNNEADTPDNFQSRRPNTSFCFLDIRSPGLGDTAMYLCATSRDMGRGLGEKLFFGSGTQLSVL.

As concerns this clone: This CDR3 is also generated by other DNA sequences in the sample. The chain recombines TRBV7-2 with TRBJ2-7; 10 positions agree with TRBD2. This CDR3 has 14 residues. Germline loops: CDR1 SGHTA, CDR2 FQGNSA. The J segment lost 4 bases and the V segment lost 3 bases, leaving 3 bases of the junction unmatched. CDR3 sequence reads: CASSLGLASYEQYF. Here the CDR3 DNA reads TGTGCCAGCAGCTTGGGACTAGCGTCTTACGAGCAGTACTTC.

This clone was counted only a few times. The V gene is TRBV18, the J gene TRBJ1-4; a weak D match, TRBD1 (6 bases). Trimming pared 1 base from V and 7 bases from J, leaving 10 bases between. The CDR3 totals 14 residues. CDR1 KGHSH and CDR2 LQKENI come from the germline V gene. Written as DNA, the CDR3 is TGTGCCAGCTCACCACGGGACACCGCTGAAAAACTGTTTTTT. Its translation: CASSPRDTAEKLFF.

The chain recombines TRBV9 with TRBJ2-5; 9 bases map to TRBD1. Germline CDR1 SGDLS, CDR2 YYNGEE. Trimming removed 3 bases from V and 3 bases from J; junction bases left unmatched: 6. This CDR3 is 15 amino acids long. CDR3 in amino acids: CASSDRGQWEETQYF. The CDR3 region has the DNA TGTGCCAGCAGCGACAGGGGGCAGTGGGAAGAGACCCAGTACTTC.

This clone was seen many times. The CDR3 region is CASSLAQAIGEKLFF. The CDR3 coding sequence is TGTGCCAGCAGCTTAGCCCAAGCGATCGGAGAAAAACTGTTTTTT. This sequence joins TRBV11-2 and TRBJ1-4, with D uncertain. The CDR3 is made up of 15 amino acids. Trimming removed 1 base at V and 8 bases at J, with 14 bases between. Germline V gene data show CDR1 as SGHAT and CDR2 as FQNNGV.

The count of this clone is one. The chain is built from TRBV9 and TRBJ1-3; TRBD1 agrees at 9 bases. This CDR3 region has 17 residues. In germline, CDR1 is SGDLS, CDR2 YYNGEE. The V and J ends lost 0 bases and 2 bases, in that order; junction bases with no gene match: 6. The CDR3 spells CASSVGGGDRAGNTIYF. DNA for the CDR3: TGTGCCAGCAGCGTAGGAGGGGGGGACAGGGCTGGAAACACCATATATTTT.

The chain couples TRBV6-1 to TRBJ2-3, with a weak D call TRBD2 (7 bases). The V and J ends lost 6 bases and 0 bases respectively, with 10 bases between them. This CDR3 spans 14 amino acids. The germline V gene has CDR1 MNHNS and CDR2 SASEGT. CDR3 sequence reads: CASSGGPSTDTQYF. The CDR3 DNA follows: TGTGCCAGCAGCGGGGGGCCCAGCACAGATACGCAGTATTTT.

V usage is TRBV6-5 and J usage is TRBJ1-4; D is unresolved. The CDR3 covers 13 residues. Trimming pared 6 bases from V and 5 bases from J, leaving 10 bases between. CDR1 is MNHEY, CDR2 SVGAGI, per germline. The CDR3, as DNA: TGTGCCAGCAGCCTTGATTTGAATGAAAAACTGTTTTTT. This sequence encodes CASSLDLNEKLFF.

This chain links TRBV6-5 with TRBJ1-3; no clear D. Per the germline V gene, CDR1 is MNHEY and CDR2 is SVGAGI. CDR3 length: 15 amino acids. The V end lost 2 bases, the J end lost 0 bases, and 8 bases lay between the germline ends. CDR3 amino acids: CASSYGGSSGNTIYF. As DNA, the CDR3 is TGTGCCAGCAGTTACGGCGGAAGCTCTGGAAACACCATATATTTT.

The chain uses TRBV7-9 and TRBJ1-5, with D uncertain. Germline V gene sequence: CDR1 SEHNR, CDR2 FQNEAQ (reference sequence). This CDR3 is 15 amino acids long. Trimming took off 5 bases at V and 3 bases at J, with 14 bases between the two ends. The CDR3 DNA sequence: TGTGCCAGCAGCCGAGCTTCAGGCTACAATCAGCCCCAGCATTTT. It translates to CASSRASGYNQPQHF. Full variable domain (missing parts from reference TRBV7-9 and TRBJ1-5): DTGVSQNPRHKITKRGQNVTFRCDPISEHNRLYWYRQTLGQGPEFLTYFQNEAQLEKSRLLSDRFSAERPKGSFSTLEIQRTEQGDSAMYLCASSRASGYNQPQHFGDGTRLSIL.

The chain has TRBV6-6 and TRBJ1-1, with 7 nucleotides matching TRBD1. J was trimmed by 1 base and V by 5 bases; bases with no gene match: 7. This CDR3 is built from 15 residues. Germline V gene sequence: CDR1 MNHNY, CDR2 SVGAGI (reference sequence). The CDR3 reads CASSHQQGRNTEAFF. The CDR3 DNA is TGTGCCAGCAGTCATCAACAGGGGCGGAACACTGAAGCTTTCTTT.

The chain links TRBV6-1 to TRBJ1-5, with D tentatively TRBD1 (5 bases). Germline lookup yields CDR1 MNHNS and CDR2 SASEGT. Trimming stripped 6 bases from V and 3 bases from J, with 15 bases between. This CDR3 comprises 15 residues. CDR3 bases: TGTGCCAGCAGGCCAAACAGGTCCCACAATCAGCCCCAGCATTTT. Protein sequence: CASRPNRSHNQPQHF.

The gene calls are TRBV7-9 and TRBJ2-7, with D uncertain. The length of the CDR3 is 11 residues. Trimming left V 3 bases short and J 5 bases short, with 5 bases between. Germline assignment: CDR1 SEHNR and CDR2 FQNEAQ (reference sequence). The CDR3 DNA reads TGTGCCAGCAGCTTCTACAACGAGCAGTACTTC. Its translation is CASSFYNEQYF. Looking up the rest from reference TRBV7-9 and TRBJ2-7 gives the full variable domain: DTGVSQNPRHKITKRGQNVTFRCDPISEHNRLYWYRQTLGQGPEFLTYFQNEAQLEKSRLLSDRFSAERPKGSFSTLEIQRTEQGDSAMYLCASSFYNEQYFGPGTRLTVT.

This clone has just one count. The chain couples TRBV30 to TRBJ2-2; D is possibly TRBD2 (6 bases). Trimming stripped 3 bases from V and 6 bases from J, with 17 bases between. This CDR3 has 15 residues. Germline V gives CDR1 GTSNPN, CDR2 SVGIG (reference sequence). CDR3 residues: CAWSLAGLMAGELFF. CDR3 in DNA: TGTGCCTGGAGCCTGGCGGGATTAATGGCCGGGGAGCTGTTTTTT.

As for this clone: Other DNA sequences within the sample encode an identical CDR3. The chain uses TRBV5-1 and TRBJ2-5; 8 bases are a match to TRBD2. The CDR3 loop spans 13 amino acids. With 2 bases clipped from V and 5 bases from J, the junction kept 2 bases outside the gene matches. From germline, CDR1 is SGHRS and CDR2 YFSETQ. The CDR3 DNA is TGCGCCAGCAGCTTAGCGGGAGACGAGACCCAGTACTTC. Protein product: CASSLAGDETQYF.

The chain couples TRBV2 to TRBJ1-4; 11 bases are a match to TRBD1. V was clipped by 4 bases and J by 6 bases; unmatched bases: 7. The CDR3 is 16 residues long. Germline lookup yields CDR1 SNHLY and CDR2 FYNNEI. The CDR3 region has the DNA TGTGCCAGCAGTGCTGGGACAGGGGGGAGGGATGAAAAACTGTTTTTT. Its translation is CASSAGTGGRDEKLFF.

A few counts support this clone. The genes are TRBV10-3 and TRBJ1-1, with D perhaps matching TRBD1 (6 bases). Germline V lookup: CDR1 ENHRY, CDR2 SYGVKD. The germline V and J ends were trimmed by 4 bases and 3 bases, with 15 bases remaining between them. CDR3 length: 15 residues. CDR3 sequence: CAISVGGGEYTEAFF. The CDR3 DNA is TGTGCCATCAGTGTCGGGGGCGGGGAATACACTGAAGCTTTCTTT.

The CDR3: CASSLRREGPGETQYF. The CDR3 DNA is TGTGCCAGCAGCTTAAGGCGGGAGGGCCCGGGAGAGACCCAGTACTTC. The J gene is TRBJ2-5, the V gene TRBV7-8; 9 nucleotides match TRBD2. CDR1 SGHVS and CDR2 FQNEAQ come from the germline V gene. The CDR3 covers 16 residues. V gave up 2 bases and J gave up 4 bases; unmatched junction bases: 8. The full variable domain, in which reference TRBV7-8 and TRBJ2-5 provide the parts outside the CDR3, is GAGVSQSPRYKVAKRGQDVALRCDPISGHVSLFWYQQALGQGPEFLTYFQNEAQLDKSGLPSDRFFAERPEGSVSTLKIQRTQQEDSAVYLCASSLRREGPGETQYFGPGTRLLVL.

The V and J genes are TRBV7-3 and TRBJ2-3, with D unclear. Germline lookup yields CDR1 SGHTA and CDR2 FQGTGA. V shed 5 bases and J shed 1 base, with 16 bases lying between them. The CDR3 sequence is 16 residues long. The CDR3 coding sequence is TGTGCCAGCAGCCCCCGAGCGAGCGCTCGCACAGATACGCAGTATTTT. This translates into CASSPRASARTDTQYF.

This rearrangement joins TRBV21-1 to TRBJ2-2. TRBV21-1 is shown as a pseudogene. The CDR3 totals 16 residues. The CDR3 protein is CASSKVSGRCGGELFF. The CDR3, as DNA: TGTGCCAGCAGCAAAGTGTCAGGGAGATGTGGCGGGGAGCTGTTTTTT.

The chain employs TRBV6-1 and TRBJ2-7; weak D call: TRBD2 (5 bases). The V gene's germline CDR1 is MNHNS and CDR2 SASEGT. V was clipped by 6 bases and J by 9 bases, with 21 bases between them. CDR3 length: 14 amino acids. CDR3 residues: CASRAAGNSFVQYF. The CDR3 DNA reads TGTGCCAGCAGAGCAGCCGGGAATTCTTTTGTGCAGTACTTC.